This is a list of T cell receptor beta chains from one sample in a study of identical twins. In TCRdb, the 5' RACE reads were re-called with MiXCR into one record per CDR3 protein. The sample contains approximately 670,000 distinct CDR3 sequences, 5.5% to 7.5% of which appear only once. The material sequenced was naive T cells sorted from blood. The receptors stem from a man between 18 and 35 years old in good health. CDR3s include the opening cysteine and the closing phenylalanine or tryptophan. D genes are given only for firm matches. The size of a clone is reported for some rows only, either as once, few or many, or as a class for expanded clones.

CDR3aa: CAISDDSTDTQYF; CDR3nt: TGTGCCATCAGTGACGACAGCACAGATACGCAGTATTTT; abundance: many; j_gene: TRBJ2-3; d_gene: .; v_gene: TRBV10-3
CDR3aa: CASSRPREGLYEQYF; CDR3nt: TGTGCCAGCAGCCGGCCTCGGGAGGGCCTTTACGAGCAGTACTTC; abundance: many; j_gene: TRBJ2-7; d_gene: TRBD2; v_gene: TRBV7-9
CDR3aa: CAISPGQGETEAFF; CDR3nt: TGTGCCATCAGTCCAGGGCAGGGGGAAACTGAAGCTTTCTTT; abundance: many; j_gene: TRBJ1-1; d_gene: TRBD1; v_gene: TRBV10-3
CDR3aa: CASSSLTSGSYNEQFF; CDR3nt: TGCGCCAGCAGCTCCTTAACTAGCGGGAGTTACAATGAGCAGTTCTTC; abundance: .; j_gene: TRBJ2-1; d_gene: TRBD2; v_gene: TRBV5-1
CDR3aa: CASSLYRDENGYTF; CDR3nt: TGTGCCAGCAGTTTATACAGGGATGAAAATGGCTACACCTTC; abundance: few; j_gene: TRBJ1-2; d_gene: .; v_gene: TRBV28
CDR3aa: CASTINKQVTDTQYF; CDR3nt: TGTGCCAGCACCATAAACAAACAGGTCACAGATACGCAGTATTTT; abundance: .; j_gene: TRBJ2-3; d_gene: .; v_gene: TRBV12-3/TRBV12-4
CDR3aa: CASDLALRQVANYGYTF; CDR3nt: TGTGCCAGCGACCTCGCCCTCCGACAGGTAGCTAACTATGGCTACACCTTC; abundance: .; j_gene: TRBJ1-2; d_gene: .; v_gene: TRBV6-1
CDR3aa: CASYPEGGPMGF; CDR3nt: TGTGCCAGCTATCCTGAGGGGGGCCCTATGGGCTTC; abundance: many; j_gene: TRBJ2-1; d_gene: .; v_gene: TRBV12-3/TRBV12-4
CDR3aa: CAISDGSGTTYEQYF; CDR3nt: TGTGCCATCAGTGACGGCTCCGGGACTACGTACGAGCAGTACTTC; abundance: many; j_gene: TRBJ2-7; d_gene: TRBD2; v_gene: TRBV10-3
CDR3aa: CASSLAVYEAFF; CDR3nt: TGTGCCAGCAGCTTAGCGGTGTATGAAGCTTTCTTT; abundance: .; j_gene: TRBJ1-1; d_gene: .; v_gene: TRBV7-2
CDR3aa: CASSLGSGLAGTDTQYF; CDR3nt: TGTGCCAGCAGCTTAGGATCCGGACTAGCTGGCACAGATACGCAGTATTTT; abundance: many; j_gene: TRBJ2-3; d_gene: TRBD2; v_gene: TRBV11-2
CDR3aa: CASSPKDNEQFF; CDR3nt: TGTGCCAGCTCACCCAAGGATAATGAGCAGTTCTTC; abundance: few; j_gene: TRBJ2-1; d_gene: .; v_gene: TRBV18
CDR3aa: CASSGGGTDYGYTF; CDR3nt: TGTGCCAGCAGCGGGGGGGGGACTGACTATGGCTACACCTTC; abundance: .; j_gene: TRBJ1-2; d_gene: .; v_gene: TRBV9
CDR3aa: CASSFTLSSYNEQFF; CDR3nt: TGTGCCAGCAGTTTTACCCTTAGCTCCTACAATGAGCAGTTCTTC; abundance: .; j_gene: TRBJ2-1; d_gene: .; v_gene: TRBV6-5
CDR3aa: CASSSIILGGIQYF; CDR3nt: TGTGCCAGCAGTTCCATTATTCTAGGGGGGATTCAGTACTTC; abundance: few; j_gene: TRBJ2-4; d_gene: .; v_gene: TRBV28
CDR3aa: CASSLVGTGNSPLHF; CDR3nt: TGCGCCAGCAGCTTGGTCGGGACAGGGAATTCACCCCTCCACTTT; abundance: few; j_gene: TRBJ1-6; d_gene: TRBD1; v_gene: TRBV5-1
CDR3aa: CASSLEAWMEAFF; CDR3nt: TGTGCCAGCAGCTTAGAAGCCTGGATGGAAGCTTTCTTT; abundance: many; j_gene: TRBJ1-1; d_gene: .; v_gene: TRBV7-2
CDR3aa: CASSQDPSGTEAFF; CDR3nt: TGCGCCAGCAGCCAAGATCCCTCGGGGACTGAAGCTTTCTTT; abundance: few; j_gene: TRBJ1-1; d_gene: .; v_gene: TRBV4-3
CDR3aa: CASSVRRTDTQYF; CDR3nt: TGCGCCAGCAGCGTGCGGCGCACAGATACGCAGTATTTT; abundance: many; j_gene: TRBJ2-3; d_gene: .; v_gene: TRBV5-1
CDR3aa: CASNMGGARTEAFF; CDR3nt: TGTGCCAGCAACATGGGGGGGGCGCGAACTGAAGCTTTCTTT; abundance: many; j_gene: TRBJ1-1; d_gene: .; v_gene: TRBV12-3/TRBV12-4
CDR3aa: CASSLQVVGGPGNEQFF; CDR3nt: TGTGCCAGCAGCTTACAGGTGGTGGGAGGGCCCGGCAATGAGCAGTTCTTC; abundance: .; j_gene: TRBJ2-1; d_gene: TRBD2; v_gene: TRBV7-9
CDR3aa: CAYGESVYNEQFF; CDR3nt: TGTGCTTACGGGGAATCCGTATACAATGAGCAGTTCTTC; abundance: .; j_gene: TRBJ2-1; d_gene: .; v_gene: TRBV10-3
CDR3aa: CAISGRTGESGANVLTF; CDR3nt: TGTGCCATCAGTGGACGGACAGGGGAGTCTGGGGCCAACGTCCTGACTTTC; abundance: .; j_gene: TRBJ2-6; d_gene: TRBD1; v_gene: TRBV10-3
CDR3aa: CASSETGTSGRAHIF; CDR3nt: TGTGCCAGCAGCGAGACCGGGACTAGCGGGAGGGCCCACATCTTC; abundance: few; j_gene: TRBJ2-1; d_gene: TRBD2; v_gene: TRBV9
CDR3aa: CSVIRQGAYEQYF; CDR3nt: TGCAGCGTTATTAGACAGGGGGCTTACGAGCAGTACTTC; abundance: many; j_gene: TRBJ2-7; d_gene: TRBD1; v_gene: TRBV29-1
CDR3aa: CASSPTLAENYNEQFF; CDR3nt: TGTGCCAGCAGCCCTACACTAGCGGAGAATTACAATGAGCAGTTCTTC; abundance: many; j_gene: TRBJ2-1; d_gene: TRBD2; v_gene: TRBV4-2
CDR3aa: CATSRTPMGARDGELFF; CDR3nt: TGTGCCACCAGCAGAACCCCGATGGGGGCGCGAGACGGGGAGCTGTTTTTT; abundance: .; j_gene: TRBJ2-2; d_gene: .; v_gene: TRBV15
CDR3aa: CASSQNNVAGTEAFF; CDR3nt: TGTGCCAGCAGCCAAAACAACGTTGCGGGCACTGAAGCTTTCTTT; abundance: few; j_gene: TRBJ1-1; d_gene: .; v_gene: TRBV3-1
CDR3aa: CSARGKRTSGNTGELFF; CDR3nt: TGCAGTGCTAGAGGGAAAAGGACTAGCGGAAACACCGGGGAGCTGTTTTTT; abundance: many; j_gene: TRBJ2-2; d_gene: TRBD2; v_gene: TRBV20-1